The present T cell receptor (beta chain) was sequenced within a study of cytomegalovirus exposure and HLA in healthy donors. CDR1 GTSNPN and CDR2 SVGIG come from the germline V gene (reference sequence). V was pared by 7 bases and J by 6 bases, with 6 bases of the junction left unmatched. The CDR3 consists of 13 residues. Comment on this clone: As yet, its antigen is unknown.

Use of 60 Vbeta and 13 Jbeta primers characterized the PCR. TCRdb's table, derived via immunoSEQ multiplex PCR, lists solely in-frame clones and lacks some. The sample includes about 130,000 clones, around two thirds of them seen just once. Overall study results and limits: CMV antigen specificity was confirmed in vitro for three CMV-associated chains. In a later analysis, HLA-C alleles had the fewest associated TCRs, DRB1 alleles the most. Rare TCR sequences predominated, though certain public TCRs were found in many donors.

This TCR was recovered from a woman between 40 and 55 years old in good health and CMV-seronegative. V is TRBV30 and J is TRBJ2-2, with TRBD2 matching 9 bases. The sequenced sample was PBMCs. The CDR3 DNA sequence: TGTGCCTCCCCGGGACTAGCCGCCGGGGAGCTGTTTTTT. Protein: CASPGLAAGELFF.